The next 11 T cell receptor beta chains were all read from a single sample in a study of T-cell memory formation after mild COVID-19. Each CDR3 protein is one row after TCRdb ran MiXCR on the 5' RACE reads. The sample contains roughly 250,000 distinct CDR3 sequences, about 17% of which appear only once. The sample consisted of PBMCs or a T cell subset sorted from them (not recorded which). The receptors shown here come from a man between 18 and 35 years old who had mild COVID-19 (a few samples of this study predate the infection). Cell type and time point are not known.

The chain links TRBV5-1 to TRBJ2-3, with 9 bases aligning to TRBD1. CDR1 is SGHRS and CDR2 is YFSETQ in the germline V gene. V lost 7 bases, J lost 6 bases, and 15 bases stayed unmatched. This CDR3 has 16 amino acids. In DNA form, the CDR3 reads TGCGCCAGCGAATTGGGACAGGGCCCCCCCGGGGATACGCAGTATTTT. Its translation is CASELGQGPPGDTQYF.

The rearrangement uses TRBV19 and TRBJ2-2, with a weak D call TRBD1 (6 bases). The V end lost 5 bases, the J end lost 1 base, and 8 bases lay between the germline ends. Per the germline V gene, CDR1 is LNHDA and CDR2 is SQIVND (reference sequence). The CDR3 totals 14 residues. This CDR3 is CASSWDKNTGELFF. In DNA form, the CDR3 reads TGTGCCAGTAGTTGGGACAAGAACACCGGGGAGCTGTTTTTT.

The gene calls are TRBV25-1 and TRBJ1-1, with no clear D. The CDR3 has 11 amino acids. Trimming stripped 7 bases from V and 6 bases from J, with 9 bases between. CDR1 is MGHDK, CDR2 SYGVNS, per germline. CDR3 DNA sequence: TGTGCCAGCATGATTCGTGCTGAAGCTTTCTTT. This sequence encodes CASMIRAEAFF.

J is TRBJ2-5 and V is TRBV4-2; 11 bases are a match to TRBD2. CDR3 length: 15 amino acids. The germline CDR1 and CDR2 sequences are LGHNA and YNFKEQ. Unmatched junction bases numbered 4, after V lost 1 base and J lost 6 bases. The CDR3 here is CASSQVAGGSKTQYF. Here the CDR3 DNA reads TGTGCCAGCAGCCAAGTAGCGGGGGGGTCGAAGACCCAGTACTTC.

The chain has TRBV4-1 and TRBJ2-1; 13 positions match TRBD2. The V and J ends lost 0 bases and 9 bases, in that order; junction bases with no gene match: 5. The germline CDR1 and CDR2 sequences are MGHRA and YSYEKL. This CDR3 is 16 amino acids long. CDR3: CASSQESGLAGPEQFF. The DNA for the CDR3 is TGCGCCAGCAGCCAAGAATCGGGACTAGCGGGACCTGAGCAGTTCTTC.

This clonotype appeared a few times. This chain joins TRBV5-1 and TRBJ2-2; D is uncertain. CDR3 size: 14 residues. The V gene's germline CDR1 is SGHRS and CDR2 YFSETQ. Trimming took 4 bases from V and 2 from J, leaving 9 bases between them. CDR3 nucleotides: TGCGCCAGCAGCCTGAGGACCAACACCGGGGAGCTGTTTTTT. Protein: CASSLRTNTGELFF.

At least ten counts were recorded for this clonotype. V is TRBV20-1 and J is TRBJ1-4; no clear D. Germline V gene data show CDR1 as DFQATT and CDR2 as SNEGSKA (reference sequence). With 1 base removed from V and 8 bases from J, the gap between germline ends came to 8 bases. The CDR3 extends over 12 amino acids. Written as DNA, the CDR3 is TGCAGTGCTAGAGCACCGGCCGAAAAACTGTTTTTT. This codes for CSARAPAEKLFF.

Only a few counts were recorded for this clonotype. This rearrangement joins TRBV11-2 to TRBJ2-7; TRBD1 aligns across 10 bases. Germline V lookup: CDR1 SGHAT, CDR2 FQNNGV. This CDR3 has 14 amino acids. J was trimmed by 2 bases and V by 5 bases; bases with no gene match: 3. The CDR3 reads CASSRDRGTYEQYF. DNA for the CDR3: TGTGCCAGCAGCCGGGACAGGGGTACCTACGAGCAGTACTTC.

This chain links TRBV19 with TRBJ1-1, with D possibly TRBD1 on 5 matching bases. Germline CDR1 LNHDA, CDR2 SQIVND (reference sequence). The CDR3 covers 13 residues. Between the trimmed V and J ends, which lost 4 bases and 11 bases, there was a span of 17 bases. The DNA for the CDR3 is TGTGCCAGTAGTACCCGAGTTGAGGGGAAGGCTTTCTTT. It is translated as CASSTRVEGKAFF.

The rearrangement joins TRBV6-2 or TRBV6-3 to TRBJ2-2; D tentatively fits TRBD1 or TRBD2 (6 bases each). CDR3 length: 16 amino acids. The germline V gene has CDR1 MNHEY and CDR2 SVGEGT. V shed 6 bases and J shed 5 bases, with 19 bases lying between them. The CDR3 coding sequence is TGTGCCAGCAGCTACGACCAGGGGAGGTTTACCGGGGAGCTGTTTTTT. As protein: CASSYDQGRFTGELFF.

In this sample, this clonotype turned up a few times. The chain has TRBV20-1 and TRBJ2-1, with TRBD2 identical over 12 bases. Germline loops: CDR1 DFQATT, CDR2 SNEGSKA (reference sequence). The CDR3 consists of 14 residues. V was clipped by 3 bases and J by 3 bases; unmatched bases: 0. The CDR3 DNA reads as TGCAGTGCTAGGACTAGCGGGGGCTACAATGAGCAGTTCTTC. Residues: CSARTSGGYNEQFF.